The 2 T cell receptor beta chains below come from one sample, sequenced in a study of blood T cells in healthy people across ages. For the second PCR, which ran for roughly 7 to 11 cycles, a sample-barcoded 5' primer and a J-beta primer mix were used. TCRdb independently ran MiXCR on the 5' RACE reads; one entry per CDR3 protein. There are around 500,000 distinct CDR3 sequences in the sample; 40% to 50% occur only once, and under 30% lies in the top ten. The sequenced sample consisted of blood. The source is a man older than 75 in good health.

This chain links TRBV11-3 with TRBJ2-5; TRBD1 agrees at 8 bases. The CDR3 contains 15 residues. The J segment lost 0 bases and the V segment lost 5 bases, leaving 5 bases of the junction unmatched. Germline V gene sequence: CDR1 SGHNT, CDR2 YENEEA. CDR3 protein: CASSEGTGDQETQYF. CDR3 nucleotides: TGTGCCAGCAGCGAGGGGACAGGAGACCAAGAGACCCAGTACTTC.

This clonotype was observed many times. This sequence joins TRBV6-6 and TRBJ1-2, with 7 bases fitting TRBD1. Germline CDR1 reads MNHNY; CDR2 reads SVGAGI (reference sequence). Trimming at V came to 11 bases and at J to 4 bases, leaving 16 bases not matched to a gene. The CDR3 length is 15 residues. In DNA, the CDR3 is TGTGCCCCCAGCCGCAGGGGGGCTTTGGGCTATGGCTACACCTTC. It yields the protein CAPSRRGALGYGYTF.